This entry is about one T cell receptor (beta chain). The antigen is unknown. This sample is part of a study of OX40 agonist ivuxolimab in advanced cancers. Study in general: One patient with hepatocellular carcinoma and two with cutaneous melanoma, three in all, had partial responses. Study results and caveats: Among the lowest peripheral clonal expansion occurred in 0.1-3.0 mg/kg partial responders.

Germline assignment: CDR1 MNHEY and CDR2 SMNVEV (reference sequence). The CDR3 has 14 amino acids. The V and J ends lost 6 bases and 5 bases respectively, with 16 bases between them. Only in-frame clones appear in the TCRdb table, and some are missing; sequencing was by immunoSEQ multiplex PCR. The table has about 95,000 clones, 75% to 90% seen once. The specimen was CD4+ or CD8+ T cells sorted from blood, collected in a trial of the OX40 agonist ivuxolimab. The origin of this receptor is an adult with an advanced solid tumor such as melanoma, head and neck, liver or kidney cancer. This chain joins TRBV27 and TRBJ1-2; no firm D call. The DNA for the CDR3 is TGTGCCAGCAGCTCCAACGGGATTGGGTATGGCTACACCTTC. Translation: CASSSNGIGYGYTF.